A single sample is the source of the 21 T cell receptor beta chains below, sequenced in a study of human T cells and chemical hapten exposure. Each CDR3 protein is one row after TCRdb ran MiXCR on the RACE reads. This sample has approximately 50,000 distinct CDR3 sequences, with about 10% found just once. Stated time point: patch test 3, about 24 weeks after DPC sensitization. Treatment noted: therapeutic diphenylcyclopropenone sensitization with weekly scalp DPC. Sequenced material: whole blood, taken in connection with sensitization to the hapten diphenylcyclopropenone (DPC). Receptors were obtained from a woman between 35 and 50 years old with alopecia areata. Some clones in this sample may be carry-over from other donors' samples.

This clonotype was recorded at least ten times. This chain links TRBV4-1 with TRBJ2-7; D perhaps matches TRBD2 (5 bases). Trimming took 4 bases from V and 5 from J, leaving 12 bases between them. The CDR3 consists of 13 residues. Germline CDR1 is MGHRA and CDR2 is YSYEKL. DNA for the CDR3: TGCGCCAGCAGCCTCCCCGGGGAAAACGAGCAGTACTTC. Translation: CASSLPGENEQYF.

This clonotype was picked up a small number of times. The chain has TRBV5-5 and TRBJ1-6; D not certain. Germline assignment: CDR1 SGHKS and CDR2 YYEKEE (reference sequence). This CDR3 region has 14 residues. The V end was cut by 1 base, the J end by 6 bases, with 8 bases between. CDR3 DNA: TGTGCCAGCAGCTTGTCCCGGTTTAATTCACCCCTCCACTTT. Protein product: CASSLSRFNSPLHF.

This clonotype was recorded at least ten times. The genes are TRBV20-1 and TRBJ2-3; 13 nucleotides agree with TRBD2. Trimming took 2 bases from V and 8 from J; bases not matched to a gene: 10. Per germline, CDR1 DFQATT and CDR2 SNEGSKA (reference sequence). This CDR3 comprises 16 residues. The CDR3 region is CSARPGLAGLAGTQYF. For the CDR3, the DNA is TGCAGTGCTAGACCGGGACTAGCGGGGTTAGCGGGTACGCAGTATTTT.

This clonotype was found a few times. V gene TRBV20-1 combines with J gene TRBJ1-5; the match to TRBD1 covers 9 bases. The CDR3 loop spans 13 amino acids. Germline CDR1 and CDR2: DFQATT and SNEGSKA (reference sequence). The V segment lost 6 bases and the J segment 9 bases; nucleotides outside the gene matches: 9. The CDR3: CSAIRDRDLPQHF. CDR3 DNA: TGCAGTGCAATTCGGGACAGGGATTTGCCCCAGCATTTT.

This clonotype has just a few counts. This chain joins TRBV9 and TRBJ2-5, with TRBD2 matching 10 bases. Germline CDR1 reads SGDLS; CDR2 reads YYNGEE. This CDR3 spans 13 amino acids. V lost 3 bases, J lost 9 bases, and 5 bases stayed unmatched. The CDR3 here is CASSADGLAAQYF. In DNA, the CDR3 is TGTGCCAGCAGCGCCGACGGACTAGCGGCCCAGTACTTC.

In this sample, this clonotype turned up a few times. The rearrangement uses TRBV18 and TRBJ2-2, with 14 bases identical to TRBD2. This CDR3 is 19 amino acids long. Trimming at V came to 4 bases and at J to 0 bases, leaving 7 bases not matched to a gene. Germline assignment: CDR1 KGHSH and CDR2 LQKENI. The CDR3 sequence is CASSRTGLAGASNTGELFF. CDR3 DNA: TGTGCCAGCTCACGAACGGGACTAGCGGGGGCTTCGAACACCGGGGAGCTGTTTTTT.

The CDR3 bases are TGCAGTGCTAACCCACAGGGGGCGGTCTATGGCTACACCTTC. Encoded protein: CSANPQGAVYGYTF. This chain connects TRBV20-1 to TRBJ1-2, with 9 bases that match TRBD1. V lost 4 bases, J lost 4 bases, and 7 bases stayed unmatched. Germline assignment: CDR1 DFQATT and CDR2 SNEGSKA (reference sequence). This CDR3 has 14 amino acids.

This clonotype was seen a handful of times. The V call is TRBV6-1, the J call TRBJ2-5; TRBD1 aligns across 9 bases. CDR1 is MNHNS and CDR2 is SASEGT in the germline V gene. This CDR3 spans 11 amino acids. J lost 12 bases, V lost 4 bases, and 3 bases had no gene match. The CDR3 loop reads CASSVQGAEYF. The DNA of the CDR3 is TGTGCCAGCAGTGTACAGGGGGCCGAGTACTTC.

CDR3 coding DNA: TGTGCCAGCAGCGCAGAGCCCGCGGGGGGCCTCCACTTT. Translating gives CASSAEPAGGLHF. The chain recombines TRBV9 with TRBJ1-6, with a tentative D call TRBD1 (5 bases). Trimming removed 3 bases at V and 15 bases at J, with 16 bases between. In germline, CDR1 is SGDLS, CDR2 YYNGEE. The length of the CDR3 is 13 residues.

This clonotype was counted many times. This sequence joins TRBV30 and TRBJ2-7; no reliable D call. Germline loops: CDR1 GTSNPN, CDR2 SVGIG (reference sequence). V gave up 1 base and J gave up 2 bases, with 9 bases separating them. There are 13 residues in the CDR3. This CDR3 reads CAWSGEGTYEQYF. CDR3 sequence (DNA): TGTGCCTGGAGTGGGGAAGGTACCTACGAGCAGTACTTC.

This clonotype was seen repeatedly, ten times or more. The CDR3 loop reads CASSQDSGNIQYF. CDR3 bases: TGTGCCAGCAGCCAAGATTCGGGGAACATTCAGTACTTC. The V gene is TRBV3-1, the J gene TRBJ2-4, with D tentatively TRBD2 (5 bases). Germline V lookup: CDR1 LGHDT, CDR2 YNNKEL (reference sequence). This CDR3 is built from 13 residues. Deletions cut 0 bases from V and 7 bases from J, with 7 bases between.

This clonotype was seen repeatedly, ten times or more. This sequence joins TRBV11-2 and TRBJ2-7; 11 bases are a match to TRBD1. The trim removed 1 base at V and 0 bases at J, leaving 5 bases unmatched. Germline V gene data show CDR1 as SGHAT and CDR2 as FQNNGV. The CDR3 loop spans 17 amino acids. CDR3 sequence (DNA): TGTGCCAGCAGCTTAGGGACAGGGGGCTCGTCCTCCTACGAGCAGTACTTC. It yields the protein CASSLGTGGSSSYEQYF.

This clonotype turned up a few times. The chain employs TRBV16 and TRBJ1-4; 8 nucleotides align to TRBD1. The CDR3 is 16 residues long. V was pared by 0 bases and J by 5 bases, with 5 bases of the junction left unmatched. Germline V gene data show CDR1 as KGHSY and CDR2 as FQNENV. The CDR3, as DNA: TGTGCCAGCAGCCAATCCATGACAGGGGCCAATGAAAAACTGTTTTTT. Translated, it gives CASSQSMTGANEKLFF.

This clonotype came up a few times. This rearrangement joins TRBV12-5 to TRBJ1-1, with D unresolved. With 1 base removed from V and 2 bases from J, the gap between germline ends came to 11 bases. The CDR3 spans 15 residues. Germline V lookup: CDR1 LGHNT, CDR2 FRNRAP. In nucleotides, the CDR3 is TGTGCTAGTGGTTTGGGGGTCGGGAGAAACACTGAAGCTTTCTTT. Amino acids: CASGLGVGRNTEAFF. The full variable domain, in which reference TRBV12-5 and TRBJ1-1 provide the parts outside the CDR3, is DARVTQTPRHKVTEMGQEVTMRCQPILGHNTVFWYRQTMMQGLELLAYFRNRAPLDDSGMPKDRFSAEMPDATLATLKIQPSEPRDSAVYFCASGLGVGRNTEAFFGQGTRLTVV.

The genes are TRBV11-2 and TRBJ1-1; 7 bases align to TRBD1. CDR1 and CDR2 (germline): SGHAT, FQNNGV. CDR3 length: 16 residues. The ends lost 5 bases at V and 0 bases at J; junction bases unmatched: 9. The CDR3 DNA is TGTGCCAGCAGCCGCCGGGGACAGAGCATGAACACTGAAGCTTTCTTT. Translating gives CASSRRGQSMNTEAFF.

This sequence joins TRBV12-3 or TRBV12-4 and TRBJ1-5; no clear D. The ends were cut back, 5 bases at V and 5 bases at J, with 13 bases in the middle. The CDR3 length is 14 residues. The CDR3 loop reads CASSPSLGHQPQHF. The CDR3 DNA is TGTGCCAGCAGTCCAAGCCTAGGGCATCAGCCCCAGCATTTT.

V is TRBV7-2 and J is TRBJ1-3; the match to TRBD1 covers 8 bases. This CDR3 is built from 19 residues. With 4 bases clipped from V and 4 bases from J, the junction kept 18 bases outside the gene matches. In germline, CDR1 is SGHTA, CDR2 FQGNSA. Here the CDR3 reads CASSSRGDRRGSYGNTIYF. In nucleotides, the CDR3 is TGTGCCAGCAGCTCTCGCGGGGACAGGCGCGGTTCTTACGGAAACACCATATATTTT.

This clonotype was counted between two and nine times. V usage is TRBV5-1 and J usage is TRBJ2-7; D gene uncertain. V lost 1 base and J 2 bases, leaving 10 bases between the germline ends. The CDR3 is 14 residues long. Germline V gives CDR1 SGHRS, CDR2 YFSETQ. CDR3 sequence reads: CASSLTQDPYEQYF. The CDR3 DNA reads as TGCGCCAGCAGCTTGACGCAGGACCCCTACGAGCAGTACTTC.

The table lists this clonotype with a few counts. V and J are TRBV5-1 and TRBJ2-5, with no clear D. The CDR3 consists of 13 residues. The V and J ends lost 0 bases and 5 bases respectively, with 8 bases between them. Germline CDR1 and CDR2: SGHRS and YFSETQ. The CDR3 bases are TGCGCCAGCAGCTTGGACGGCTTTGAGACCCAGTACTTC. It codes for CASSLDGFETQYF.

This clonotype was detected a few times. The rearrangement uses TRBV6-2 or TRBV6-3 and TRBJ1-2; no clear D gene. Germline values: CDR1 MNHEY, CDR2 SVGEGT. Trimming took off 4 bases at V and 4 bases at J, with 16 bases between the two ends. The length of the CDR3 is 15 residues. In nucleotides, the CDR3 is TGTGCCAGCAGTTCTATGAGCGGACGCGGCTATGGCTACACCTTC. The encoded protein is CASSSMSGRGYGYTF.

The sample holds a few counts of this clonotype. The chain has TRBV12-3 or TRBV12-4 and TRBJ1-2; maybe TRBD1 (6 bases). This CDR3 has 12 residues. V lost 8 bases and J lost 8, with 15 bases in between. Written as DNA, the CDR3 is TGTGCCAGCGAGGGGGATTCCTCCGGCTACACCTTC. Translation: CASEGDSSGYTF.